The following is a T cell receptor beta chain sequence with its context. This record belongs to a study of blood T cell repertoires in COVID-19. Study-level information: The samples span acute and convalescent COVID-19 from the United States, Italy and Spain. T cells, B-cell-depleted T cells, or PBMCs provided the cDNA or gDNA that served as material.

Under the authors' procedure: Reference gene primer amplification in the assay estimated nucleated cell counts. Here immunoSEQ multiplex PCR was the method, and the copy in TCRdb shows in-frame clones only, minus some. That table supplies the V and J calls and clone size; D and trimming were determined from the DNA. This table has about 77,000 clones, about 92% appearing once. The CDR3 sequence is 14 residues long. V gave up 6 bases and J gave up 4 bases; unmatched junction bases: 4. Germline CDR1 MNHNY, CDR2 SVGAGI (reference sequence). The genes are TRBV6-6 and TRBJ1-4, with 8 bases that match TRBD1. This receptor was obtained from a woman of 80 years or more with active or convalescent COVID-19. The sample consisted of peripheral blood. The CDR3 nucleotides are TGTGCCAGCAGCCGGGACAGGATTAATGAAAAACTGTTTTTT. Its protein is CASSRDRINEKLFF.